This TCR beta chain stems from a study of cytomegalovirus exposure and HLA in healthy donors. The PCR employed 60 Vbeta primers together with 13 Jbeta primers. TCRdb keeps only in-frame clones here, not all; method: immunoSEQ multiplex PCR. This sample has roughly 190,000 clones, with around 84% found just once. The V and J ends lost 8 bases and 2 bases, in that order; junction bases with no gene match: 2. The CDR3 is made up of 13 amino acids. The germline V gene has CDR1 LNHDA and CDR2 SQIVND (reference sequence). This TCR was sampled from a young woman in good health and CMV-seronegative. The chain carries TRBV19 and TRBJ2-7, with 11 bases aligning to TRBD1. Sequencing was done on a sample of PBMCs. In DNA form, the CDR3 reads TGTGCCAGTTCGGACAGGGGGCCCTACGAGCAGTACTTC. This sequence encodes CASSDRGPYEQYF. The complete variable domain, with remaining parts taken from reference TRBV19 and TRBJ2-7, reads DGGITQSPKYLFRKEGQNVTLSCEQNLNHDAMYWYRQDPGQGLRLIYYSQIVNDFQKGDIAEGYSVSREKKESFPLTVTSAQKNPTAFYLCASSDRGPYEQYFGPGTRLTVT.